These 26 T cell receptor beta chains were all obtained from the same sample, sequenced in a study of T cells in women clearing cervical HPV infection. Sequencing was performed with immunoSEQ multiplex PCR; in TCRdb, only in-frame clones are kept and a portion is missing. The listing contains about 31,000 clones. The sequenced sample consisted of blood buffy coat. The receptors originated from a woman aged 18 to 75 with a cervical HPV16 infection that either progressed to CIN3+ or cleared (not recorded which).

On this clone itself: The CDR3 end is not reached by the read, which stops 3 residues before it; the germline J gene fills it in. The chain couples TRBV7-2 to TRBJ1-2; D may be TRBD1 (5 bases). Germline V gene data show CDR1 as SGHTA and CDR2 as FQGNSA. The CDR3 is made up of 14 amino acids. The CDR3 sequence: CASKTSGASYDYTF. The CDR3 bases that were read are TGTGCCAGCAAGACTAGCGGGGCCTCCTACGAC.

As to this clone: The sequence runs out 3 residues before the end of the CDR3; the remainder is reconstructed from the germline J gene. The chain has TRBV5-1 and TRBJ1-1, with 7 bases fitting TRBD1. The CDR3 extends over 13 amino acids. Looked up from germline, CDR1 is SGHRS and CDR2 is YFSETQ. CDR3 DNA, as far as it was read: TGCGCCAGCAGCTTGGAGGGACCGGGACAG. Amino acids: CASSLEGPGQ. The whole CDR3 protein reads CASSLEGPGQAFF.

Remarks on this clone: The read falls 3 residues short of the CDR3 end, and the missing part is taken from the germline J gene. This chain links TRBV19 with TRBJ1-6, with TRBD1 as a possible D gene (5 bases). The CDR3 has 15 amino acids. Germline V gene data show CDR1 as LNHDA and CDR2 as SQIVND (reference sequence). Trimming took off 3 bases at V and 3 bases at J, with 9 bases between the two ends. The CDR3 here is CASSIDRFYNSPLHF. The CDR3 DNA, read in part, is TGTGCCAGTAGTATCGACAGATTCTATAATTCACCC.

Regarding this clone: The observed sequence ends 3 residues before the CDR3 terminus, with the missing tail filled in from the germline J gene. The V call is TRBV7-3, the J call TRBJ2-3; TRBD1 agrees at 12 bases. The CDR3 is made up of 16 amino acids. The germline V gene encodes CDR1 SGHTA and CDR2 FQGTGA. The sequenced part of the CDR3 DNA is TGTGCCAGCAGCTTAAGGGGACAGGGGGCCGGAGAGACG. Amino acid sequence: CASSLRGQGAGET. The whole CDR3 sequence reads CASSLRGQGAGETQYF.

CDR3 in amino acids: CASSYFSGGADTYTF. The covered CDR3 bases are TGTGCCAGCAGTTACTTTAGCGGGGGGGCAGATACC. The V gene is TRBV6-2 or TRBV6-3, the J gene TRBJ1-2, with D possibly matching TRBD1 (6 bases). The read stops 3 residues short of the end of the CDR3; the missing end is completed from the germline J gene. CDR3 length equals 15 residues. Germline values: CDR1 MNHEY, CDR2 SVGEGT.

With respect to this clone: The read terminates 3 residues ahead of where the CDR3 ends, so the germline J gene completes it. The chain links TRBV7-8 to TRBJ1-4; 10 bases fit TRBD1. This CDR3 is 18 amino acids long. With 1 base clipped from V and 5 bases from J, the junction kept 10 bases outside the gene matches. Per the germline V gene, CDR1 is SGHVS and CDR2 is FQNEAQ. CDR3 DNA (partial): TGTGCCAGCAGCTTAGGACAGGGGGCCGCCCTGTTCAATGAAAAA. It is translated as CASSLGQGAALFNEK. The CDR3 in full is CASSLGQGAALFNEKLFF.

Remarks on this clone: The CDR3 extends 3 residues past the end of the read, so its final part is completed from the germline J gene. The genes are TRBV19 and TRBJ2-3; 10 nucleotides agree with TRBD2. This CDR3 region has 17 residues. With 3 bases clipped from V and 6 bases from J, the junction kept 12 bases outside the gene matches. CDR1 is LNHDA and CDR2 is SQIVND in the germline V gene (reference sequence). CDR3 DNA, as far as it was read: TGTGCCAGTAGTATGGTTTGGCTAGCGGGGGAGGTGGATACG. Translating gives CASSMVWLAGEVDT. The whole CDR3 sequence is CASSMVWLAGEVDTQYF.

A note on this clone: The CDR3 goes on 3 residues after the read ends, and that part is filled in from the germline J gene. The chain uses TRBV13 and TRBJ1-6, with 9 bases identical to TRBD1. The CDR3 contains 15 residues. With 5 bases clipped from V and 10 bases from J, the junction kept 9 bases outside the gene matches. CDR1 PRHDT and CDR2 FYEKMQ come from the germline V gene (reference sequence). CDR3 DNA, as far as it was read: TGTGCCAGCAGCCCGACCGGGACAGGGAACTCACCC. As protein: CASSPTGTGNSP. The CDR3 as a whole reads CASSPTGTGNSPLHF.

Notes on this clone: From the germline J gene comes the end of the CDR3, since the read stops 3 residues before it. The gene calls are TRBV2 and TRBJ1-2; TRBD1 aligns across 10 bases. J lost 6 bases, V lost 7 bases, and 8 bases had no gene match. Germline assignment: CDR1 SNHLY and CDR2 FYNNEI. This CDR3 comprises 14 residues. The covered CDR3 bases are TGTGCCAGCACTCGGGACAGGGGTATCGATGGC. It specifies CASTRDRGIDG. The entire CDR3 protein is CASTRDRGIDGYTF.

CDR3 DNA (partial): TGTGCCAGCTCACCACCACTAAACGCAGGGGGCTCCACTGAA. Translating gives CASSPPLNAGGSTE. The entire CDR3 protein reads CASSPPLNAGGSTEAFF. The chain is built from TRBV18 and TRBJ1-1; TRBD1 matches at 8 bases. The sequenced fragment ends 3 residues before the CDR3 boundary, so the rest is inferred from the germline J gene. From germline, CDR1 is KGHSH and CDR2 LQKENI. The V segment lost 0 bases and the J segment 4 bases; nucleotides outside the gene matches: 10. CDR3 length: 17 amino acids.

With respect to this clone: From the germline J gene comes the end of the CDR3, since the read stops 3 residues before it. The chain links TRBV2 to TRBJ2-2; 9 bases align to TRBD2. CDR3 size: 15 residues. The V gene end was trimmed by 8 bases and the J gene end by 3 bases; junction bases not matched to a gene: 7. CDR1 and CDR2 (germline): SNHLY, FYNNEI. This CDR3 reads CASGRLAVDTGELFF. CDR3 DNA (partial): TGTGCCAGCGGACGACTAGCGGTAGACACCGGGGAG.

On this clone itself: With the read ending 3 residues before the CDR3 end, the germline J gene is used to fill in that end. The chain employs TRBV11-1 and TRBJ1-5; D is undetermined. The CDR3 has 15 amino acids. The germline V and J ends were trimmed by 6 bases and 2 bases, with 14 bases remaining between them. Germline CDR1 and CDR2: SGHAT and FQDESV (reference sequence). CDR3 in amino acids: CASRWAGRCNQPQHF. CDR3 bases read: TGTGCCAGCAGGTGGGCGGGGAGATGCAATCAGCCC.

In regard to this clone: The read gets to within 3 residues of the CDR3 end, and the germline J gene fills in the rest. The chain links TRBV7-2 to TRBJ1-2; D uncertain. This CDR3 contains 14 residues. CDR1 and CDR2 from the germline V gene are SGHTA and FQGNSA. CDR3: CASSLIPASNDYTF. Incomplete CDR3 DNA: TGTGCCAGCAGCTTAATCCCAGCGAGCAATGAC.

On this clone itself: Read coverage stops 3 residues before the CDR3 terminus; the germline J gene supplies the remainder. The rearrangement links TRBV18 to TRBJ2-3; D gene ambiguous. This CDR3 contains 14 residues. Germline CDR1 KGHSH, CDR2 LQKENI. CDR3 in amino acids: CASSLHSTGQPQYF. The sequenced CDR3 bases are TGTGCCAGCTCACTCCATAGTACGGGTCAGCCG.

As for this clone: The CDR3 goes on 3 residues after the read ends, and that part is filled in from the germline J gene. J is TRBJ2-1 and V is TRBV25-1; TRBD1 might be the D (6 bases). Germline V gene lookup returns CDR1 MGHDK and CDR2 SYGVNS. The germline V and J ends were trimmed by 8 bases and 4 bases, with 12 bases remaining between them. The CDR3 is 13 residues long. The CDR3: CASQGQFYNEQFF. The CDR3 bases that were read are TGTGCCAGCCAAGGACAGTTTTACAATGAG.

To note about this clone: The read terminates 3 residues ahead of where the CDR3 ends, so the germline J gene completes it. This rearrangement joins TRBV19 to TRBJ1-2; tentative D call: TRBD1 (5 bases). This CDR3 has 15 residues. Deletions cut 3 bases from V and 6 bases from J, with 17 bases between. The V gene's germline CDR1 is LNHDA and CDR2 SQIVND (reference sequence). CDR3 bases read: TGTGCCAGTAGTATGACCGGGGGAGAATCAAATGGC. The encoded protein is CASSMTGGESNG. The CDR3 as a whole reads CASSMTGGESNGYTF.

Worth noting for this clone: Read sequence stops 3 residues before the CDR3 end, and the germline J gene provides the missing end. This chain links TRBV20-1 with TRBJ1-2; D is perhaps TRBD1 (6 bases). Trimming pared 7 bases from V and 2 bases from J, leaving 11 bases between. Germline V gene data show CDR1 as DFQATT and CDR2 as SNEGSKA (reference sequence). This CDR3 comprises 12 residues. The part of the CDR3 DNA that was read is TGCAGTGTGGACAGCGCCAACTATGGC. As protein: CSVDSANYG. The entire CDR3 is CSVDSANYGYTF.

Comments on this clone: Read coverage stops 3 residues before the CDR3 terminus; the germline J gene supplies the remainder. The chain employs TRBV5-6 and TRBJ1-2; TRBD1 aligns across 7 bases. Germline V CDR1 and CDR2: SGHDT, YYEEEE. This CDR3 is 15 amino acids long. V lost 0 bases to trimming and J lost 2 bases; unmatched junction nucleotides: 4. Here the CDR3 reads CASSLALTGNYGYTF. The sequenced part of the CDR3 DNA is TGTGCCAGCAGCTTGGCCCTGACAGGGAACTATGGC.

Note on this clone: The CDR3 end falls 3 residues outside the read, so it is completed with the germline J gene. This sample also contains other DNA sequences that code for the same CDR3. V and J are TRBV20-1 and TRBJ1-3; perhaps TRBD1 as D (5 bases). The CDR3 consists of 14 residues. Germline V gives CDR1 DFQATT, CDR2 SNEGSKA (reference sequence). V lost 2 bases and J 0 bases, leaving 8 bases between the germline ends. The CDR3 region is CSARQDNSGNTIYF. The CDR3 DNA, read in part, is TGCAGTGCTAGACAGGACAACTCTGGAAACACC.

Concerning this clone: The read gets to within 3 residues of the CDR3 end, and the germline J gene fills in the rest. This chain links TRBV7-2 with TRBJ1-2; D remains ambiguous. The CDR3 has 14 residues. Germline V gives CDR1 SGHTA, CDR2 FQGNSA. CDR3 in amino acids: CASSLVRAADTYTF. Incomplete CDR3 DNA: TGTGCCAGCAGCTTAGTCAGAGCGGCAGATACC.

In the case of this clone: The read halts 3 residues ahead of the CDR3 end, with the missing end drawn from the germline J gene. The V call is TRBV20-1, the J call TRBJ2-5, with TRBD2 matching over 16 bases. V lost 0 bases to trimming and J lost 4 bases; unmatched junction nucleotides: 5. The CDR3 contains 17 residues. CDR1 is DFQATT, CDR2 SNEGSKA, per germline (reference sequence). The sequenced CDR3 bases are TGCAGTGCTAGAGAGGGGACTAGCGGGGGGGCGGGAGAGACC. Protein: CSAREGTSGGAGET. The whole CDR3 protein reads CSAREGTSGGAGETQYF.

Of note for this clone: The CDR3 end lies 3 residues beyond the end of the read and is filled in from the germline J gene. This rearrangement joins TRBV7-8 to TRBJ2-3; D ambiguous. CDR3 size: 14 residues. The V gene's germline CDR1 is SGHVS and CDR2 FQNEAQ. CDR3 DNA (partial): TGTGCCAGCAGCTTAGCGACCGCGGATCAGCCG. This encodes CASSLATADQP. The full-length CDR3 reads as CASSLATADQPQYF.

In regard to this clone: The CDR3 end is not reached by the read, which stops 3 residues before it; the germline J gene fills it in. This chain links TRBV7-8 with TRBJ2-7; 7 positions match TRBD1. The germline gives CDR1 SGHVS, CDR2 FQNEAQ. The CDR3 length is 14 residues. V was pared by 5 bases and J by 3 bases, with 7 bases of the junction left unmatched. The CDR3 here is CASSPWDSLYEQYF. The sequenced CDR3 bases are TGTGCCAGCAGCCCTTGGGACAGCCTCTACGAG.

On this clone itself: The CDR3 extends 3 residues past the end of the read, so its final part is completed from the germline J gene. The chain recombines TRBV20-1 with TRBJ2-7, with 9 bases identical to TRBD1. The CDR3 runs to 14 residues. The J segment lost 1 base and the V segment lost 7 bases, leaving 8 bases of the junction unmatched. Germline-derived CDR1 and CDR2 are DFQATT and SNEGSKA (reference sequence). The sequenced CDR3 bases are TGCAGTGTCCCCGGGACAGGGACATCCTACGAG. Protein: CSVPGTGTSYE. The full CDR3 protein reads CSVPGTGTSYEQYF.

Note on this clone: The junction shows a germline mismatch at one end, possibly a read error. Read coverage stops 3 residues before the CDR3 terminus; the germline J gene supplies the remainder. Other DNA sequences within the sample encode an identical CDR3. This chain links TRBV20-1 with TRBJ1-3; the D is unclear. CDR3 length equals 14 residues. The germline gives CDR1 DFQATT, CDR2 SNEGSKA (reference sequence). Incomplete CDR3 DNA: TGCAGTGCCGAACGGGGAGGCTCTGGAAACACT. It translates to CSAERGGSGNT. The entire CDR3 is CSAERGGSGNTIYF.

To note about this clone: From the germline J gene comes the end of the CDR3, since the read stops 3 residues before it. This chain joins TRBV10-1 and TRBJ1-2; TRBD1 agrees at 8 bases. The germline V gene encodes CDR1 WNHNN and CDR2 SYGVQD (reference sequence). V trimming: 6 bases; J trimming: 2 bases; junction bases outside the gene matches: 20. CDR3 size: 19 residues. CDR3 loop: CASRDIIRDRNEGNYGYTF. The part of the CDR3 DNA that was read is TGCGCCAGCAGGGACATCATCCGGGACAGGAATGAAGGGAACTATGGC.